This T cell receptor (beta chain) stems from a study of early T cells in non-severe SARS-CoV-2 infection (dated by TCRdb to about 2021). For context, the study as a whole: Because TCR sequencing relied on bulk RNA taken from unsorted whole blood, pairing of alpha and beta chains was not possible.

With respect to this clonotype: The target of this receptor is not known. Base-call qualities are not available, and no considerably larger clone is one nucleotide away.

Preparation of the library involved 5' RACE. Sequenced using a NextSeq 500. In the TCR library protocol, unique molecular identifiers were attached to individual cDNA molecules to correct for PCR bias and sequencing error. Both TCR alpha and beta chains were sequenced, and tight co-correlation was observed between alpha and beta sequence abundances in each sample. Per the authors' processing: Decombinator V4 was used to annotate TCR sequences for V gene, J gene and CDR3. Expanded TCRs were defined as changing significantly between any two time points under a Poisson model with p below 0.0001. Abundances of TCRs were expressed as counts per million after normalisation to the total number of TCRs sequenced in each sample. VDJdb, accessed 1 November 2021, was searched for CMV, EBV and SARS-CoV-2 annotated TCRs, with TCRs annotated for multiple antigens excluded. The public reads were quality trimmed at Q25 with fastp and then assembled into clones with MiXCR by TCRdb, keeping productive beta chains. Each CDR3 protein gets just one entry, which takes the most common genes and DNA from the rows behind it. The V and J calls shown here were made by TCRdb, not taken from the authors' results. The sample table shows more than 80,000 distinct CDR3 sequences, and 16% are seen once. In total, the top ten clones hold 1.3% of the sample.

Findings and caveats that apply to the study as a whole: VDJdb matching was skewed toward anti-spike CD8 responses and likely underestimated virus-specific expansions by missing private and CD4 specificities.

The study was a case-control design nested within a healthcare worker cohort in London, UK, with weekly nasopharyngeal swab PCR tests and blood sampling. Healthcare workers were recruited between 23 and 31 March 2020, during the week of the UK lockdown, and were followed weekly for up to roughly 15 weeks. The sequenced sample consisted of whole blood. This clonotype originated in an adult who was a healthcare worker with PCR-confirmed SARS-CoV-2 infection or an uninfected control (not recorded which).

The encoded CDR3 is CASSFGGTFYEQYF. The DNA reads TGCGCCAGCAGCTTCGGGGGGACATTCTACGAGCAGTACTTC. This chain joins TRBV5-1 to TRBJ2-7; TRBD2 is possibly the D segment (7 matching bases). Trimming removed 2 bases from V and 3 bases from J, leaving 12 bases between the germline ends. CDR1 and CDR2, per the germline V gene, are SGHRS and YFSETQ. The CDR3 numbers 14 residues from cysteine through phenylalanine. Left in the record is the CDR3 DNA by itself, 42 bases read in frame from the first base.